Here is one T cell receptor (beta chain) with its context. This clonotype was found many times. Its binding antigen is unknown. Base qualities are missing; no much larger clone stands one base away. The library was made by multiplex PCR. The reads were generated on an Illumina HiSeq 4000. iRepertoire HTBI primers and Arm-PCR amplification of CDR3 regions were used to construct TCR beta libraries. Before sequencing, the PCR products went through gel purification. The original pipeline was this. Gene usage analysis of CDR3 amino acid clonotypes used the 62 TRBV and fewer than 15 TRBJ segments found across samples. Filtered high-quality paired reads were merged into contigs using COPE and FqMerger. BLAST was used to align contigs to the IMGT TRBV, TRBD and TRBJ reference genes, and CDR3 was defined following IMGT. Highly expanded clones were defined as clonotypes with a frequency above 0.1%. Repertoire diversity was measured by Shannon entropy, and V-J evenness by the Gini coefficient. Clonotypes shared by more than one individual were considered public. TCRdb reprocessing: public reads trimmed at Q25 with fastp, clones called with MiXCR, in-frame beta chains kept. Rows are unified per CDR3 protein, each entry keeping the most common DNA and genes. These V and J calls originate from TCRdb's pipeline instead of the authors' own analysis. The sample includes fewer than 450,000 distinct CDR3 sequences, with 20% observed a single time. The biggest ten clones account for around 20% of the sample.

According to the study, the label for this sample's time point signals: persistent/refractory GD, antithyroid drugs over 5 years with positive TRAb. For both TCR sequencing and RNA sequencing, RNA was extracted from PBMCs in TRIzol. Graves' disease was diagnosed according to American Thyroid Association guidelines. The patients came from an endocrinology department in Xi'an, China. Each patient gave approximately 10 milliliters of peripheral blood, collected in an EDTA anticoagulant tube. Ficoll Paque Plus density gradient separation was used to isolate PBMCs, and no further T cell sorting was performed. An Agilent 2100 Bioanalyzer and agarose gel were used to check RNA quality, while a NanoDrop 2000 measured RNA concentration. The data derive from a study of regulatory T cells in long-lasting Graves disease (dated by TCRdb to the early 2020s). Notes on the research overall: Persistent Graves' disease was defined as antithyroid drug treatment for over 5 years with persistently positive TSH receptor autoantibodies. Persistent Graves' disease patients were compared with newly diagnosed Graves' disease patients by peripheral blood TCR sequencing and RNA sequencing. The study was conducted in China and was registered as a clinical trial. A total of approximately 35 samples were covered by TCR sequencing, comprising some 13 persistent and around 20 newly diagnosed Graves' disease patients. Persistent Graves' disease patients in the clinical cohort had taken antithyroid drugs for approximately ten years on average.

The study at large found these results: A larger number of public clonotypes was shared among persistent patients (2,741) than among newly diagnosed patients (around 970). Persistent Graves' disease patients showed lower TCR Shannon entropy and fewer highly expanded clones than newly diagnosed patients, suggesting clonal expansion. Persistent disease showed preferential use of TRBV28, TRBJ1-2 and TRBJ2-5, whereas newly diagnosed disease favored TRBV20-1 and TRBJ2-1. Only the TCR beta chain was sequenced and analyzed. The small sample size was acknowledged by the authors as a limitation that may reduce accuracy. The study examined only peripheral blood because the primary lesion, thyroid tissue, could not be accessed.

CDR1 SGHTA and CDR2 FQGNSA are derived from the germline V gene. From its cysteine to its phenylalanine, the CDR3 spans 12 amino acids. Only CDR3 DNA remains: 36 bases, in frame from the first base. V sheds 2 bases and J sheds 9 bases, leaving 8 bases between their ends. The source was peripheral blood mononuclear cells (PBMCs), collected when the disease was refractory, from a patient treated with antithyroid drugs. This chain joins TRBV7-2 to TRBJ1-5; too little of a D gene remains to name it. This receptor was identified in a female donor with Graves disease. For the CDR3, the sequence is CASSLHKGPQHF. The DNA sequence is given as TGTGCCAGCAGCTTACATAAGGGGCCCCAGCATTTT.